The clone carrying this T cell receptor (beta chain) turned up a few times. Its antigen is not identified. Approximately 9.4 milliliters was the volume of peripheral blood drawn from each donor. The sample comes from a study of blood T cells in healthy people across ages. General study points: A greater number of naive CD4+ cells and higher diversity distinguished long-lived donors from aged donors.

Germline-derived CDR1 and CDR2 are MNHEY and SVGAGI. This CDR3 spans 15 amino acids. A sample-barcoded 5' primer and a J-beta primer mix were used in a second PCR of roughly 7 to 11 cycles. TCRdb re-analysed the 5' RACE reads in MiXCR, keeping a single row per CDR3 protein. The sample carries around 940,000 distinct CDR3 sequences, about 51% recorded once. V usage is TRBV6-5 and J usage is TRBJ2-5; 7 nucleotides match TRBD1. Matching the DNA end better, TRBJ2-7 makes the J call doubtful. This TCR derives from an older woman in good health. Sample: blood. CDR3: CASKLSQGVIYEQYF. CDR3 nucleotide sequence: TGTGCCAGCAAACTATCTCAGGGGGTCATCTACGAGCAGTACTTC.